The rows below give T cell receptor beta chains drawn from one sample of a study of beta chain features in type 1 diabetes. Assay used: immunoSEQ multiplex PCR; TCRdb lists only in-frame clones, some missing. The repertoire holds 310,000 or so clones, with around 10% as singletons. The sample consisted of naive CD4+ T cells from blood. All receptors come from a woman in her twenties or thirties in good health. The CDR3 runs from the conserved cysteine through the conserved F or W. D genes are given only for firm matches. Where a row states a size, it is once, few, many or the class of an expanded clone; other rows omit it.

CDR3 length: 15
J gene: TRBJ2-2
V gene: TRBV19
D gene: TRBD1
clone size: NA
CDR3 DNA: TGTGCCAGTAGTATTGGACAGGGAAACACCGGGGAGCTGTTTTTT
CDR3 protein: CASSIGQGNTGELFF

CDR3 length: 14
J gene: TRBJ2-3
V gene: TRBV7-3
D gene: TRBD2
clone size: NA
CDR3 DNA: TGTGCCAGCAGCCCCGGGACTAGGGCCGATACGCAGTATTTT
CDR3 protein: CASSPGTRADTQYF

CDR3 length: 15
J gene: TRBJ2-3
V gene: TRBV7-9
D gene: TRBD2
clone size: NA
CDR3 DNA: TGTGCCAGCAGCTTGGCGGGAGGGGCTGCAGATACGCAGTATTTT
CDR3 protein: CASSLAGGAADTQYF

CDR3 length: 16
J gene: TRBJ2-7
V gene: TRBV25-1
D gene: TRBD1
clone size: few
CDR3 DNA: TGTGCCAGCAGTGAATCAGGGGGCATTGGGGGCTACGAGCAGTACTTC
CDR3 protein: CASSESGGIGGYEQYF

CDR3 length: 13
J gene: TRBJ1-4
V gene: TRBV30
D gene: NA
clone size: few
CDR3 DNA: TGTGCCTGGAGCCTATCTGACAGGGAAAAACTGTTTTTT
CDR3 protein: CAWSLSDREKLFF

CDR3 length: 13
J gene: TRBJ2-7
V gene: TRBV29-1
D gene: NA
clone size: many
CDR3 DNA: TGCAGCGTCGAAGGCCCCGAAGCGCACGAGCAGTACTTC
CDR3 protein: CSVEGPEAHEQYF

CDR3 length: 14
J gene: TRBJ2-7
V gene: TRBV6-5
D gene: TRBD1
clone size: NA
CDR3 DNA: TGTGCCAGCAGGCAACAGGGGGTCTCCTACGAGCAGTACTTC
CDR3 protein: CASRQQGVSYEQYF

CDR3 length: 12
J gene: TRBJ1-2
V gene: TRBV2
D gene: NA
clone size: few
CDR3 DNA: TGTGCCAGCAGAGCAGGGAATTATGGCTACACCTTC
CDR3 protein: CASRAGNYGYTF

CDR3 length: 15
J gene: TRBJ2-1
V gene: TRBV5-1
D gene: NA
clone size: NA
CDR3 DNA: TGCGCCAGCAGCTTGGCTAGCCTCGTCTTCGATGAGCAGTTCTTC
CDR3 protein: CASSLASLVFDEQFF

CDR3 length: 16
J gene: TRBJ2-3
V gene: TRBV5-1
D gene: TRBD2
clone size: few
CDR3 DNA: TGCGCCAGCAGCGCCGGGACTAGCGAATACACAGATACGCAGTATTTT
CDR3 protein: CASSAGTSEYTDTQYF

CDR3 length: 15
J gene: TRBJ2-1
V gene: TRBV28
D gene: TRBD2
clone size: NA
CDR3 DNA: TGTGCCAGCAGTTTTAGCGGGAGCTCCTACAATGAGCAGTTCTTC
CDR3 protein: CASSFSGSSYNEQFF

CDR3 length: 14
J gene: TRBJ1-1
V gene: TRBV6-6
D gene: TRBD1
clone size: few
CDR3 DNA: TGTGCCAGCACTTTACAGGGGAGGAACACTGAAGCTTTCTTT
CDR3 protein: CASTLQGRNTEAFF

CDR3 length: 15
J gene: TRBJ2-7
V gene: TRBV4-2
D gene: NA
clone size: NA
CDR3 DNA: TGTGCCAGCAGCCAAGGCGGGATAAGCTCCTACGAGCAGTACTTC
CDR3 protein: CASSQGGISSYEQYF

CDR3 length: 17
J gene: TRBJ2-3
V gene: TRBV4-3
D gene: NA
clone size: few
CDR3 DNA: TGCGCCAGCAGCCAAGAGTTTTCCGGCGGTTCCACAGATACGCAGTATTTT
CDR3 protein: CASSQEFSGGSTDTQYF

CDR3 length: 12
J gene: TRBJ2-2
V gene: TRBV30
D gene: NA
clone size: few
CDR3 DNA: TGTGCCTGGAGTGTAACGGCCGGGGAGCTGTTTTTT
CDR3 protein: CAWSVTAGELFF

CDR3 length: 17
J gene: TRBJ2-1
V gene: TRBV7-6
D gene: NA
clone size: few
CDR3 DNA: TGTGCCAGCAGCCCCGGGCGGCTAGCGGGACAGGGGAATGAGCAGTTCTTC
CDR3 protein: CASSPGRLAGQGNEQFF

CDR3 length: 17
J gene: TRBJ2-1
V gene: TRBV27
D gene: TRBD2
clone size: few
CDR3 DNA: TGTGCCAGCAGTTCCACCACTAGCGGCAGCTCCTACAATGAGCAGTTCTTC
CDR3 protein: CASSSTTSGSSYNEQFF

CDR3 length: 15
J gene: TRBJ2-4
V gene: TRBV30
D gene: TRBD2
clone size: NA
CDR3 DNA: TGTGCCTGGAGTCCCGGGAGGACTAGAAAAAACATTCAGTACTTC
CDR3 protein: CAWSPGRTRKNIQYF

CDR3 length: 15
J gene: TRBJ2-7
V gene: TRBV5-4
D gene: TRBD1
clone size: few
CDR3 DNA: TGTGCCAGCAGCCGACAGGGGGCGAGGTCCTACGAGCAGTACTTC
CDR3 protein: CASSRQGARSYEQYF

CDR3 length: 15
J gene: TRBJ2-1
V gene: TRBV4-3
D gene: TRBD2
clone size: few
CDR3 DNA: TGCGCCAGCAGACATAGCGGGATCGGCTACAATGAGCAGTTCTTC
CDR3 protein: CASRHSGIGYNEQFF

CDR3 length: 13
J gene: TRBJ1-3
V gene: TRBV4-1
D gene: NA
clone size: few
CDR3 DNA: TGCGCCAGCAGCCAACCTTTGGGAAACACCATATATTTT
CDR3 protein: CASSQPLGNTIYF

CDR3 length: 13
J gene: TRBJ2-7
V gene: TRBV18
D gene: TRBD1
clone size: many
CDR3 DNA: TGTGCCAGCTCCTGGACAGGGATCCACGAGCAGTACTTC
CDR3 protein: CASSWTGIHEQYF

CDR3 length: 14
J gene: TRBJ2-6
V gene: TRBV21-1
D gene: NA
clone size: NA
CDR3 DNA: TGTGCCAGCACCACAGGGTCTGGGGCCAACGTCCTGACTTTC
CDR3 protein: CASTTGSGANVLTF

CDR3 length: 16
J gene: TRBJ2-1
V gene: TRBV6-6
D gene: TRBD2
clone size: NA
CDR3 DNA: TGTGCCAGCAGTTACCCCACTAGCGGGGGGAACAATGAGCAGTTCTTC
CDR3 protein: CASSYPTSGGNNEQFF

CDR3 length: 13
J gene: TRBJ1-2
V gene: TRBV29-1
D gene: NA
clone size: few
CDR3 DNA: TGCAGCGTTGAAAAGGGGCCAAGCAGCGGCTACACCTTC
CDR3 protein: CSVEKGPSSGYTF

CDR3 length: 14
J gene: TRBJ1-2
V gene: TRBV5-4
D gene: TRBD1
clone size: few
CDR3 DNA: TGTGCCAGCAGCTTGGGGGACAGAATCTATGGCTACACCTTC
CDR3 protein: CASSLGDRIYGYTF

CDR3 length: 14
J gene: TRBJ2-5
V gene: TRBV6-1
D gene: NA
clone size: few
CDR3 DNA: TGTGCCAGCAGTCTGTTGACAGGCCAAGAGACCCAGTACTTC
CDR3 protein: CASSLLTGQETQYF

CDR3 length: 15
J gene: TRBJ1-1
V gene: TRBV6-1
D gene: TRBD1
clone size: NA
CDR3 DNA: TGTGCCAGCAGTGAAGAAGGACAGGGGAACACTGAAGCTTTCTTT
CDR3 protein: CASSEEGQGNTEAFF

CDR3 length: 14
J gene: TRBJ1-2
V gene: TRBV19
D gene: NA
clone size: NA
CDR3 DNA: TGTGCCAGTAGTATAGCAGACGGAGACTATGGCTACACCTTC
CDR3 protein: CASSIADGDYGYTF

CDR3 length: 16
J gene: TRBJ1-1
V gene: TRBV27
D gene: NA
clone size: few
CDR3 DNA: TGTGCCAGCAGTTCAACAGGGATCACGTTTTGGACTGAAGCTTTCTTT
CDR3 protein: CASSSTGITFWTEAFF

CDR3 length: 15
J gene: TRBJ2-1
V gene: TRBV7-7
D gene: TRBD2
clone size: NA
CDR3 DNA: TGTGCTAGCAGCTTAGGGAATAGCGGGTACAATGAGCAGTTCTTC
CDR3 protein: CASSLGNSGYNEQFF

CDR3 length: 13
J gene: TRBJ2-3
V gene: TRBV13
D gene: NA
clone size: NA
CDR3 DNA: TGTGCCAGCAGCTTATCGGTAACAGATACGCAGTATTTT
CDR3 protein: CASSLSVTDTQYF

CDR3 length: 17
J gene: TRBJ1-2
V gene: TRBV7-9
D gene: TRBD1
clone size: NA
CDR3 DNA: TGTGCCAGCAGCCATCCCCGACGACAGGGGGTAAACTATGGCTACACCTTC
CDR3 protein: CASSHPRRQGVNYGYTF

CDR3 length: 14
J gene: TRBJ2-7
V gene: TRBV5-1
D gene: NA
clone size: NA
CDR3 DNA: TGCGCCAGCAGCTTGGCGGGACTTCCGGTCGAGCAGTACTTC
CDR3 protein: CASSLAGLPVEQYF

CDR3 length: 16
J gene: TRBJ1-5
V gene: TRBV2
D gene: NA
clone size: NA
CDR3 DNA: TGTGCCAGCAGTGACACCCAGGGGACGAGCAATCAGCCCCAGCATTTT
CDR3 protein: CASSDTQGTSNQPQHF

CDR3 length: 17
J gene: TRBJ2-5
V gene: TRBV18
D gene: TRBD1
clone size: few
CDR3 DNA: TGTGCCAGCTTCCCGGATCACTTGACAGGGGATAAGGAGACCCAGTACTTC
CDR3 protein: CASFPDHLTGDKETQYF

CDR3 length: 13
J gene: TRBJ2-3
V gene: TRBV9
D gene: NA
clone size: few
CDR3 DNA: TGTGCCAGCAGCCGAGATCCCACAGATACGCAGTATTTT
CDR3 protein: CASSRDPTDTQYF

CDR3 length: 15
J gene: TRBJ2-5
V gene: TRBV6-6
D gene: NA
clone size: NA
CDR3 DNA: TGTGCCAGCAGTCGCGGACAGCGAACCCAAGAGACCCAGTACTTC
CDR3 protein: CASSRGQRTQETQYF

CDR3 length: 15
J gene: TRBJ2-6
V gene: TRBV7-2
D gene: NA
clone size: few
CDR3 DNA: TGTGCCAGCAGCGAAAGAGAATCTGGGGCCAACGTCCTGACTTTC
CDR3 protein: CASSERESGANVLTF

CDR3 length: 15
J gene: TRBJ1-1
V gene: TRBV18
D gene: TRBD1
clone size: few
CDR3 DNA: TGTGCCAGCTCGCTGACCGGACAGGGGACCACTGAAGCTTTCTTT
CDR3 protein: CASSLTGQGTTEAFF